This TCR beta chain was retrieved from a study of blood T cell repertoires in COVID-19. Assay: immunoSEQ multiplex PCR; the TCRdb copy retains only in-frame clones and omits some. The top ten clones hold approximately 1.8% of a sample with about 140,000 clones, approximately 85% of them seen once. V lost 3 bases and J lost 0; bases outside the gene matches: 7. Germline assignment: CDR1 DFQATT and CDR2 SNEGSKA (reference sequence). This CDR3 is 16 amino acids long. The chain joins TRBV20-1 to TRBJ1-3; 8 nucleotides align to TRBD1. The source of this sequence is a man in his 70s with acute or convalescent COVID-19. Sequenced: peripheral blood. In DNA form, the CDR3 reads TGCAGTGCTAGTGGCCAAGGACAGGGCTCTGGAAACACCATATATTTT. This encodes CSASGQGQGSGNTIYF.